Each of the 32 T cell receptor beta chains below was sequenced from the same sample in a study of blood T cell repertoires in COVID-19. TCRdb's copy holds only in-frame clones and misses some; the assay was immunoSEQ multiplex PCR. This table has 200,000 or so clones, about 85% appearing once. Sequencing was carried out using peripheral blood. These TCRs come from a man aged 50 to 59 who had recovered from COVID-19.

The rearrangement joins TRBV28 to TRBJ2-7; 7 bases line up with TRBD1. Per germline, CDR1 MDHEN and CDR2 SYDVKM. V lost 6 bases, J lost 3 bases, and 8 bases stayed unmatched. This CDR3 is 14 amino acids long. The CDR3 spells CASSWPGQIYEQYF. Written as DNA, the CDR3 is TGTGCCAGCAGCTGGCCGGGACAGATCTACGAGCAGTACTTC.

This chain uses TRBV15 with TRBJ2-5, with 7 positions matching TRBD2. V trimming: 3 bases; J trimming: 5 bases; junction bases outside the gene matches: 12. Germline-derived CDR1 and CDR2 are LNHNV and YYDKDF (reference sequence). This CDR3 comprises 16 residues. The CDR3 protein is CATSRGGASGMETQYF. CDR3 nucleotide sequence: TGTGCCACCAGCAGGGGCGGGGCTAGCGGCATGGAGACCCAGTACTTC.

The DNA for the CDR3 is TGTGCCAGCAGCCTAGGACTAGCGGCCTCCGGTGAGCAGTTCTTC. Amino acid sequence: CASSLGLAASGEQFF. The rearrangement uses TRBV11-3 and TRBJ2-1, with TRBD2 identical over 10 bases. CDR3 length: 15 residues. CDR1 SGHNT and CDR2 YENEEA come from the germline V gene. The V gene end was trimmed by 5 bases and the J gene end by 9 bases; junction bases not matched to a gene: 10.

This clone occurred once. This chain connects TRBV15 to TRBJ2-7; the D is unclear. The CDR3 totals 15 residues. Trimming removed 0 bases from V and 2 bases from J, with 11 bases in between. Germline V gene data show CDR1 as LNHNV and CDR2 as YYDKDF (reference sequence). The CDR3 loop reads CATSRERSSTYEQYF. CDR3 sequence (DNA): TGTGCCACCAGCAGAGAAAGGAGTTCTACCTACGAGCAGTACTTC.

V gene TRBV18 combines with J gene TRBJ2-7; TRBD1 matches at 8 bases. This CDR3 contains 13 residues. J was trimmed by 7 bases and V by 6 bases; bases with no gene match: 8. The germline gives CDR1 KGHSH, CDR2 LQKENI. CDR3 in amino acids: CASSPDRAKEQYF. As DNA, the CDR3 is TGTGCCAGCTCTCCGGACAGGGCAAAAGAGCAGTACTTC.

The gene calls are TRBV5-1 and TRBJ2-5, with TRBD1 identical over 8 bases. Germline CDR1 SGHRS, CDR2 YFSETQ. The trim removed 1 base at V and 2 bases at J, leaving 1 base unmatched. The CDR3 loop spans 14 amino acids. The CDR3, as DNA: TGCGCCAGCAGCTTGAGGACAGGGCAAGAGACCCAGTACTTC. This codes for CASSLRTGQETQYF.

The rearrangement joins TRBV2 to TRBJ1-6, with 8 bases matching TRBD1. CDR1 and CDR2 (germline): SNHLY, FYNNEI. With V trimmed by 0 bases and J by 9 bases, 4 bases remained unmatched. CDR3 length equals 15 residues. The DNA for the CDR3 is TGTGCCAGCAGTGAAGCTGGACAGGGCACTTCACCCCTCCACTTT. Translated: CASSEAGQGTSPLHF.

V is TRBV7-6 and J is TRBJ2-1; 10 bases fit TRBD2. The CDR3 is 15 residues long. The V segment lost 6 bases and the J segment 3 bases; nucleotides outside the gene matches: 5. The V gene's germline CDR1 is SGHVS and CDR2 FNYEAQ. The CDR3 loop reads CASSVLAGSYNEQFF. CDR3 nucleotides: TGTGCCAGCAGTGTACTAGCGGGGAGCTACAATGAGCAGTTCTTC.

The chain employs TRBV14 and TRBJ1-2; perhaps TRBD1 as D (6 bases). Germline CDR1 reads SGHDN; CDR2 reads FVKESK. With 1 base removed from V and 6 bases from J, the gap between germline ends came to 15 bases. The CDR3 runs 15 residues. The CDR3 nucleotides read TGTGCCAGCAGCCAAGTTGAGTACGCAGGGGATGGCTACACCTTC. This gives the protein CASSQVEYAGDGYTF.

The rearrangement joins TRBV4-1 to TRBJ1-1; D is perhaps TRBD1 (5 bases). Germline lookup yields CDR1 MGHRA and CDR2 YSYEKL. This CDR3 contains 16 residues. Deletions cut 1 base from V and 3 bases from J, with 15 bases between. The CDR3 DNA follows: TGCGCCAGCAGCCAAGCGGGCGCGGGGGGGGACACTGAAGCTTTCTTT. This translates into CASSQAGAGGDTEAFF.

This chain links TRBV27 with TRBJ2-3, with 12 bases identical to TRBD1. Germline V gene data show CDR1 as MNHEY and CDR2 as SMNVEV (reference sequence). V was clipped by 5 bases and J by 4 bases; unmatched bases: 4. This CDR3 region has 15 residues. The chain's CDR3 is CASSAGTGGADTQYF. CDR3 sequence (DNA): TGTGCCAGCAGTGCCGGGACAGGGGGCGCAGATACGCAGTATTTT.

The chain carries TRBV12-3 or TRBV12-4 and TRBJ1-2, with a possible D match to TRBD1 (5 bases). The V gene lost 6 bases and the J gene lost 5 bases, with 7 bases spanning the gap. The CDR3 loop spans 11 amino acids. The CDR3 region is CASRSGYGYTF. CDR3 nucleotide sequence: TGTGCCAGCAGATCAGGGTATGGCTACACCTTC.

The CDR3: CASSYGQGVSEQFF. In nucleotides, the CDR3 is TGTGCCAGCAGTTACGGACAGGGGGTTAGTGAGCAGTTCTTC. The rearrangement joins TRBV6-6 to TRBJ2-1, with 10 bases lining up with TRBD1. Losses at the gene ends were 2 bases for V and 9 bases for J; bases not matched to a gene: 4. Germline CDR1 is MNHNY and CDR2 is SVGAGI (reference sequence). This CDR3 spans 14 amino acids.

The table lists this clone with a few counts. The chain recombines TRBV24-1 with TRBJ1-5; maybe TRBD1 (5 bases). The CDR3 contains 15 residues. Germline CDR1 is KGHDR and CDR2 is SFDVKD. The V end lost 3 bases, the J end lost 2 bases, and 10 bases lay between the germline ends. The CDR3 region has the DNA TGTGCCACCAGTGATACCAAGACAGGCAATCAGCCCCAGCATTTT. It encodes CATSDTKTGNQPQHF.

The chain has TRBV7-2 and TRBJ2-1; 7 bases agree with TRBD2. Germline V gives CDR1 SGHTA, CDR2 FQGNSA. After removal of 5 bases from V and 7 bases from J, the junction contained 11 bases not matched to a gene. The CDR3 spans 15 residues. This CDR3 is CASSPTRTSGNEQFF. The CDR3 coding sequence is TGTGCCAGCAGCCCGACGAGGACTAGTGGGAATGAGCAGTTCTTC.

This clone was observed a handful of times. J is TRBJ1-6 and V is TRBV6-5, with D perhaps matching TRBD1 (5 bases). The germline V gene has CDR1 MNHEY and CDR2 SVGAGI. This CDR3 is built from 13 residues. Trimming left V 6 bases short and J 7 bases short, with 10 bases between. The CDR3 bases are TGTGCCAGCAGGGAGACAGCGAATTCACCCCTCCACTTT. As protein: CASRETANSPLHF.

This chain uses TRBV25-1 with TRBJ2-7; 12 bases align to TRBD2. V lost 7 bases to trimming and J lost 0 bases; unmatched junction nucleotides: 1. This CDR3 contains 14 residues. Germline V gives CDR1 MGHDK, CDR2 SYGVNS. CDR3 in amino acids: CASMGLAGSYEQYF. The CDR3 DNA sequence: TGTGCCAGCATGGGACTAGCGGGCTCCTACGAGCAGTACTTC.

In DNA form, the CDR3 reads TGTGCCAGCTCACAGACTAGCGGTCCCTACGAGCAGTACTTC. It encodes CASSQTSGPYEQYF. The genes are TRBV18 and TRBJ2-7; 9 positions match TRBD2. The CDR3 is made up of 14 amino acids. Trimming cost V 4 bases and J 2 bases; bases outside gene matches: 3. The germline CDR1 and CDR2 sequences are KGHSH and LQKENI.

This chain connects TRBV28 to TRBJ1-2; the D is unclear. The V end lost 1 base, the J end lost 3 bases, and 9 bases lay between the germline ends. Germline assignment: CDR1 MDHEN and CDR2 SYDVKM. This CDR3 is built from 14 residues. CDR3 residues: CASSLYGSYYGYTF. The CDR3 nucleotides read TGTGCCAGCAGTTTATACGGGAGCTACTATGGCTACACCTTC.

V usage is TRBV4-2 and J usage is TRBJ1-4; D might be TRBD1 (6 bases). Per the germline V gene, CDR1 is LGHNA and CDR2 is YNFKEQ. CDR3 size: 15 residues. Trimming took off 1 base at V and 8 bases at J, with 14 bases between the two ends. As DNA, the CDR3 is TGTGCCAGCAGCCAAGTGCGGGGGCTAGGGGAAAAACTGTTTTTT. Amino acid sequence: CASSQVRGLGEKLFF.

The chain joins TRBV28 to TRBJ2-3, with 9 nucleotides matching TRBD2. Trimming took 2 bases from V and 12 from J; bases not matched to a gene: 12. Germline V gene sequence: CDR1 MDHEN, CDR2 SYDVKM. The CDR3 is 15 residues long. CDR3 nucleotide sequence: TGTGCCAGCAGTTTAGCGGGAGGGCCTGCTCGTCCCCAGTATTTT. Encoded protein: CASSLAGGPARPQYF.

The V call is TRBV7-2, the J call TRBJ2-1, with D perhaps matching TRBD1 (7 bases). The germline gives CDR1 SGHTA, CDR2 FQGNSA. V was clipped by 6 bases and J by 9 bases, with 21 bases between them. The CDR3 runs 15 residues. CDR3 region: CASSLGQAGSGEQFF. For the CDR3, the DNA is TGTGCCAGCAGTCTAGGACAGGCGGGGAGCGGTGAGCAGTTCTTC. The variable domain in full, completed from reference TRBV7-2 and TRBJ2-1, reads GAGVSQSPSNKVTEKGKDVELRCDPISGHTALYWYRQSLGQGLEFLIYFQGNSAPDKSGLPSDRFSAERTGGSVSTLTIQRTQQEDSAVYLCASSLGQAGSGEQFFGPGTRLTVL.

V usage is TRBV29-1 and J usage is TRBJ2-7; D perhaps matches TRBD2 (5 bases). Trimming took off 2 bases at V and 4 bases at J, with 6 bases between the two ends. The CDR3 contains 11 residues. Germline V gene data show CDR1 as SQVTM and CDR2 as ANQGSEA. The CDR3 DNA is TGCAGCGTTGAAAGGGAGTACGAGCAGTACTTC. Its translation is CSVEREYEQYF.

This clone was picked up one time. The rearrangement joins TRBV7-2 to TRBJ2-7, with TRBD2 identical over 8 bases. V trimming: 5 bases; J trimming: 2 bases; junction bases outside the gene matches: 5. Germline V gene sequence: CDR1 SGHTA, CDR2 FQGNSA. The CDR3 is 14 residues long. The CDR3, as DNA: TGTGCCAGCAGCATTACTAGCGGACCCTACGAGCAGTACTTC. It encodes CASSITSGPYEQYF.

This chain links TRBV24-1 with TRBJ2-5; D might be TRBD2 (6 bases). The germline CDR1 and CDR2 sequences are KGHDR and SFDVKD. Trimming took off 4 bases at V and 7 bases at J, with 15 bases between the two ends. The CDR3 runs 14 residues. CDR3 DNA sequence: TGTGCCACCAGTGAACCGGGAGAGAAACGGACCCAGTACTTC. Amino acid sequence: CATSEPGEKRTQYF.

The chain is built from TRBV19 and TRBJ1-2, with 7 nucleotides matching TRBD1. Germline CDR1 reads LNHDA; CDR2 reads SQIVND (reference sequence). Losses at the gene ends were 5 bases for V and 4 bases for J; bases not matched to a gene: 7. CDR3 size: 14 residues. Here the CDR3 DNA reads TGTGCCAGTAGTCCTTACGACAGGGCCTATGGCTACACCTTC. Protein: CASSPYDRAYGYTF.

The rearrangement joins TRBV29-1 to TRBJ1-3; D call uncertain. Germline loops: CDR1 SQVTM, CDR2 ANQGSEA. The CDR3 loop spans 13 amino acids. Deletions cut 6 bases from V and 0 bases from J, with 9 bases between. This CDR3 reads CSVRSSSGNTIYF. DNA for the CDR3: TGCAGCGTGCGGAGTTCCTCTGGAAACACCATATATTTT.

The chain uses TRBV6-5 and TRBJ2-7, with TRBD2 as a possible D gene (6 bases). The length of the CDR3 is 14 residues. CDR1 is MNHEY, CDR2 SVGAGI, per germline. The V gene lost 6 bases and the J gene lost 7 bases, with 19 bases spanning the gap. CDR3 in amino acids: CASREGTGVGEQYF. CDR3 in DNA: TGTGCCAGCAGGGAGGGGACGGGGGTTGGGGAGCAGTACTTC.

The gene calls are TRBV7-2 and TRBJ1-2; 7 bases align to TRBD1. CDR1 and CDR2 (germline): SGHTA, FQGNSA. V was pared by 3 bases and J by 5 bases, with 0 bases of the junction left unmatched. The CDR3 has 12 residues. The CDR3 region is CASSLGQYGYTF. The CDR3 bases are TGTGCCAGCAGCTTGGGACAGTATGGCTACACCTTC.

This chain joins TRBV7-9 and TRBJ2-5, with 10 positions matching TRBD1. The CDR3 sequence is 19 residues long. The trim removed 0 bases at V and 5 bases at J, leaving 15 bases unmatched. CDR1 is SEHNR and CDR2 is FQNEAQ in the germline V gene (reference sequence). The CDR3: CASSLAYVRDRGSDETQYF. The CDR3 DNA reads TGTGCCAGCAGCTTAGCGTACGTACGGGACAGGGGATCCGATGAGACCCAGTACTTC.

V gene TRBV27 combines with J gene TRBJ2-3, with a possible D match to TRBD1 (5 bases). CDR3 length equals 13 residues. V was pared by 5 bases and J by 0 bases, with 6 bases between. Germline CDR1 MNHEY, CDR2 SMNVEV (reference sequence). DNA for the CDR3: TGTGCCAGCAGTCCAGGGAGCACAGATACGCAGTATTTT. It encodes CASSPGSTDTQYF.

The rearrangement uses TRBV19 and TRBJ1-5; the match to TRBD1 covers 12 bases. Germline CDR1 LNHDA, CDR2 SQIVND (reference sequence). Trimming cost V 6 bases and J 4 bases; bases outside gene matches: 1. CDR3 length equals 14 residues. This CDR3 reads CASRGQGANQPQHF. CDR3 nucleotides: TGTGCCAGTAGGGGACAGGGGGCGAATCAGCCCCAGCATTTT. Using reference TRBV19 and TRBJ1-5 for the parts outside the CDR3, the full variable domain is DGGITQSPKYLFRKEGQNVTLSCEQNLNHDAMYWYRQDPGQGLRLIYYSQIVNDFQKGDIAEGYSVSREKKESFPLTVTSAQKNPTAFYLCASRGQGANQPQHFGDGTRLSIL.